The 27 T cell receptor beta chains below were found in one sample sequenced in a study of CD8+CD57+ T cells in acquired aplastic anemia (dated by TCRdb to 2017 to 2018). Instrument used: Illumina HiSeq 2000. Genomic DNA served as template for TCR beta VDJ combination and CDR3 sequence profiling. Through fastp at Q25 and MiXCR, TCRdb rebuilt clones from the public reads, retaining in-frame beta chains. Merged by CDR3 protein, the rows form single entries marked with the most common genes and DNA. Present in this sample are about 190,000 distinct CDR3 sequences, roughly 56% of which were seen just once. The ten largest clones add up to 16% of the sample. The sample consisted of sorted CD4+, CD8+, or CD8+CD57+ T cells (not recorded which) from PBMCs. Receptor source: a human donor in good health, serving as a control.

This clonotype was picked up many times. V is TRBV5-1 and J is TRBJ2-6; D is possibly TRBD1 or TRBD2 (5 bases each). Trimming took 0 bases from V and 3 from J, leaving 10 bases between them. The CDR3 is 16 residues long. Germline V gives CDR1 SGHRS, CDR2 YFSETQ. The chain's CDR3 is CASSLDPGSGANVLTF. The CDR3 DNA is TGCGCCAGCAGCTTGGACCCAGGGAGTGGGGCCAACGTCCTGACTTTC.

This chain joins TRBV10-2 and TRBJ2-1; the match to TRBD1 covers 7 bases. The CDR3 is 15 residues long. Germline CDR1 is WSHSY and CDR2 is SAAADI. Losses at the gene ends were 7 bases for V and 0 bases for J; bases not matched to a gene: 6. CDR3 nucleotides: TGCGCCAGCAACGCCGGGACAGCCTCCTACAATGAGCAGTTCTTC. Protein product: CASNAGTASYNEQFF.

This clonotype was observed at least ten times. This chain uses TRBV3-1 with TRBJ1-2; weak D call: TRBD1 (5 bases). The V end was cut by 4 bases, the J end by 4 bases, with 10 bases between. This CDR3 is 13 amino acids long. Germline-derived CDR1 and CDR2 are LGHDT and YNNKEL (reference sequence). The CDR3 sequence: CASSLTESYGYTF. Written as DNA, the CDR3 is TGTGCCAGCAGCCTGACAGAAAGCTATGGCTACACCTTC.

The V call is TRBV24-1, the J call TRBJ1-4; weak D call: TRBD1 (5 bases). This CDR3 comprises 13 residues. V was pared by 12 bases and J by 10 bases, with 20 bases between. Germline CDR1 is KGHDR and CDR2 is SFDVKD. In nucleotides, the CDR3 is TGTGCCTCCTTAGGACATGTTAAAAGAAAACTGTTTTTT. Amino acid sequence: CASLGHVKRKLFF.

In its sample, this clonotype was seen many times. The genes are TRBV20-1 and TRBJ2-5; maybe TRBD1 (6 bases). V gave up 3 bases and J gave up 2 bases, with 10 bases separating them. Germline CDR1 DFQATT, CDR2 SNEGSKA (reference sequence). The CDR3 totals 13 residues. The CDR3 protein is CSASRGSQETQYF. The CDR3 nucleotides read TGCAGTGCTAGCAGGGGTAGTCAAGAGACCCAGTACTTC.

This chain uses TRBV19 with TRBJ1-2; possibly TRBD1 for D (5 bases). Between the trimmed V and J ends, which lost 5 bases and 6 bases, there was a span of 13 bases. The CDR3 runs 13 residues. CDR1 is LNHDA, CDR2 SQIVND, per germline (reference sequence). CDR3 residues: CASSSTDRDGYTF. The CDR3 DNA sequence: TGTGCCAGTAGTTCGACAGATAGGGATGGCTACACCTTC.

Ten or more counts support this clonotype. The chain combines TRBV7-8 with TRBJ1-5; D call uncertain. Per the germline V gene, CDR1 is SGHVS and CDR2 is FQNEAQ. The ends were cut back, 4 bases at V and 3 bases at J, with 4 bases in the middle. The CDR3 loop spans 12 amino acids. Here the CDR3 DNA reads TGTGCCAGCAGCTCTAACAATCAGCCCCAGCATTTT. Residues: CASSSNNQPQHF.

This chain links TRBV2 with TRBJ1-1, with a tentative D call TRBD1 (6 bases). V dropped 6 bases and J dropped 2 bases, with 10 bases sitting between them. This CDR3 contains 13 residues. Germline V gene sequence: CDR1 SNHLY, CDR2 FYNNEI. Written as DNA, the CDR3 is TGTGCCAGCAGGGCACAGGGTAACACTGAAGCTTTCTTT. Translation: CASRAQGNTEAFF.

This clonotype was seen repeatedly, ten times or more. V and J are TRBV10-3 and TRBJ1-6; 10 bases are a match to TRBD1. The V segment lost 4 bases and the J segment 8 bases; nucleotides outside the gene matches: 5. The CDR3 extends over 15 amino acids. From germline, CDR1 is ENHRY and CDR2 SYGVKD. CDR3 DNA sequence: TGTGCCATCAGTGGCGGGACAGGGGAGGATTCACCCCTCCACTTT. This codes for CAISGGTGEDSPLHF.

On this clonotype itself: Being one base from a much bigger clone, this may be a read error. This sequence joins TRBV14 and TRBJ2-3; TRBD2 might be the D (6 bases). Germline CDR1 SGHDN, CDR2 FVKESK. The CDR3 is 16 amino acids. Trimming left V 0 bases short and J 4 bases short, with 14 bases between. In nucleotides, the CDR3 is TGTGCCAGCAGCCAAGATCTAGCGTGGGGCGCAGATACGCAGTATTTT. This translates into CASSQDLAWGADTQYF.

The V and J genes are TRBV7-6 and TRBJ1-1, with no clear D. The germline V gene has CDR1 SGHVS and CDR2 FNYEAQ. This CDR3 has 13 residues. V was trimmed by 3 bases and J by 1 base, leaving 6 bases between them. This CDR3 is CASSFSANTEAFF. The CDR3 nucleotides read TGTGCCAGCAGCTTTTCAGCGAACACTGAAGCTTTCTTT.

The chain is built from TRBV7-4 and TRBJ1-2; possibly TRBD1 for D (6 bases). The CDR3 runs to 14 residues. Trimming removed 6 bases at V and 4 bases at J, with 15 bases between. Germline loops: CDR1 SGHVT, CDR2 SQSDAQ. The CDR3 is CASSQQGHSYGYTF. CDR3 nucleotide sequence: TGTGCCAGCAGTCAACAGGGCCATAGCTATGGCTACACCTTC.

Points on this clonotype: The missing conserved phenylalanine or tryptophan at the end of this CDR3 makes a read error likely. No DNA is shown, since the ends of the CDR3 on it are uncertain; the CDR3 is the one TCRdb lists. Here the CDR3 reads CAISEEQGGHSYLLHRYAVV. The rearrangement joins TRBV10-3 to TRBJ2-3; the table's D call TRBD1 went unverified against the DNA. The CDR3 spans 20 residues, counting both ends. Germline CDR1 reads ENHRY; CDR2 reads SYGVKD.

Only one count was recorded for this clonotype. The V and J genes are TRBV5-5 and TRBJ1-1; TRBD1 is a possible D gene (6 bases). Trimming removed 2 bases at V and 5 bases at J, with 16 bases between. Germline lookup yields CDR1 SGHKS and CDR2 YYEKEE (reference sequence). The CDR3 consists of 15 residues. CDR3 residues: CASSLTTGLGTEAFF. The DNA for the CDR3 is TGTGCCAGCAGCTTAACTACAGGGTTAGGTACTGAAGCTTTCTTT.

The chain joins TRBV2 to TRBJ1-1; D is perhaps TRBD1 (5 bases). CDR1 and CDR2 (germline): SNHLY, FYNNEI. The CDR3 loop spans 13 amino acids. Deletions cut 6 bases from V and 1 base from J, with 9 bases between. CDR3 in DNA: TGTGCCAGCAGGCAAGACAGGAACACTGAAGCTTTCTTT. It is translated as CASRQDRNTEAFF.

This clonotype was counted many times. The J gene is TRBJ1-6, the V gene TRBV6-1, with 8 positions matching TRBD1. V lost 6 bases, J lost 7 bases, and 5 bases stayed unmatched. Looked up from germline, CDR1 is MNHNS and CDR2 is SASEGT. This CDR3 has 14 amino acids. The CDR3 spells CASSNRGGNSPLHF. The CDR3 DNA reads as TGTGCCAGCAGCAACAGGGGGGGGAATTCACCCCTCCACTTT.

V gene TRBV19 combines with J gene TRBJ2-3; the D gene is possibly TRBD1 (6 bases). Trimming stripped 10 bases from V and 1 base from J, with 9 bases between. This CDR3 has 12 residues. Germline values: CDR1 LNHDA, CDR2 SQIVND (reference sequence). The DNA of the CDR3 is TGTGCCACTAGGACAGGCACAGATACGCAGTATTTT. This encodes CATRTGTDTQYF.

This clonotype appeared many times. Relative to the germline gene, one junction end is altered; a read error may explain this. J is TRBJ2-1 and V is TRBV11-1; a possible D gene is TRBD1 (6 bases). The CDR3 runs to 13 residues. CDR1 is SGHAT and CDR2 is FQDESV in the germline V gene (reference sequence). The CDR3 reads CAGSLGTLHEQFF. The CDR3 DNA follows: TGTGCCGGCAGCTTAGGGACATTACATGAGCAGTTCTTC.

This clonotype was recorded at least ten times. The rearrangement links TRBV12-3 or TRBV12-4 to TRBJ1-3; D gene ambiguous. This CDR3 comprises 15 residues. Deletions cut 5 bases from V and 0 bases from J, with 11 bases between. The CDR3 nucleotides are TGTGCCAGCAGTCCGCACACCTTCTCTGGAAACACCATATATTTT. Translation gives CASSPHTFSGNTIYF.

The genes are TRBV7-2 and TRBJ2-7; D possibly uses TRBD1 or TRBD2 (5 bases each). CDR1 SGHTA and CDR2 FQGNSA come from the germline V gene. The CDR3 has 15 residues. The V end lost 5 bases, the J end lost 4 bases, and 18 bases lay between the germline ends. CDR3: CASSRNRTGTYEQYF. In DNA, the CDR3 is TGTGCCAGCAGCCGCAACCGGACGGGGACGTACGAGCAGTACTTC.

At least ten counts were recorded for this clonotype. The chain carries TRBV5-4 and TRBJ1-2; D unclear. Germline V gives CDR1 SGHNT, CDR2 YYREEE (reference sequence). This CDR3 comprises 12 residues. Trimming cost V 2 bases and J 4 bases, with 6 bases left between them. The CDR3 spells CASSFNSYGYTF. CDR3 sequence (DNA): TGTGCCAGCAGCTTCAACAGCTATGGCTACACCTTC.

Many counts were recorded for this clonotype. The rearrangement uses TRBV2 and TRBJ1-5; D is unclear. This CDR3 is built from 15 residues. V lost 4 bases and J 4 bases, leaving 14 bases between the germline ends. The germline gives CDR1 SNHLY, CDR2 FYNNEI. CDR3 in DNA: TGTGCCAGCAGTGCATCGATGCTGATGAATCAGCCCCAGCATTTT. The encoded protein is CASSASMLMNQPQHF. Full variable domain (rest looked up from reference TRBV2 and TRBJ1-5): EPEVTQTPSHQVTQMGQEVILRCVPISNHLYFYWYRQILGQKVEFLVSFYNNEISEKSEIFDDQFSVERPDGSNFTLKIRSTKLEDSAMYFCASSASMLMNQPQHFGDGTRLSIL.

This clonotype was counted only a few times. One end of the junction varies from germline; a read error may be responsible. The gene calls are TRBV3-1 and TRBJ1-6; no clear D gene. There are 11 residues in the CDR3. From germline, CDR1 is LGHDT and CDR2 YNNKEL (reference sequence). CDR3 residues: CAGSQNSPLHF. CDR3 DNA: TGTGCCGGCAGCCAAAATTCACCCCTCCACTTT.

This clonotype was seen ten or more times. This rearrangement joins TRBV2 to TRBJ2-3; D is unclear. The germline V gene has CDR1 SNHLY and CDR2 FYNNEI. CDR3 length: 15 residues. Trimming took 1 base from V and 1 from J, leaving 9 bases between them. The CDR3 loop is CASSEGFPGTDTQYF. CDR3 bases: TGTGCCAGCAGTGAAGGATTTCCCGGCACAGATACGCAGTATTTT.

This clonotype was seen only a few times. One base away lies a much larger clone, so this may be a sequencing read error. V gene TRBV19 combines with J gene TRBJ2-4, with D maybe TRBD1 (5 bases). The CDR3 length is 16 residues. The germline V gene encodes CDR1 LNHDA and CDR2 SQIVND (reference sequence). Trimming cost V 8 bases and J 7 bases, with 24 bases left between them. The CDR3 bases are TGTGCCAGTGGTACTCAGGGTGCCGGACCACCGAACATTCAGTACTTC. Protein product: CASGTQGAGPPNIQYF.

V and J are TRBV20-1 and TRBJ2-5; D assignment may be TRBD1 or TRBD2 (6 bases each). Germline CDR1 is DFQATT and CDR2 is SNEGSKA (reference sequence). This CDR3 has 14 residues. V dropped 3 bases and J dropped 0 bases, with 11 bases sitting between them. The CDR3 DNA reads TGCAGTGCTAGGGGGGGCAGCCACCAAGAGACCCAGTACTTC. Residues: CSARGGSHQETQYF.

This clonotype occurred many times. The chain recombines TRBV6-1 with TRBJ1-2; D is unclear. CDR1 and CDR2 (germline): MNHNS, SASEGT. V lost 2 bases, J lost 4 bases, and 5 bases lay in between. The CDR3 consists of 12 residues. The CDR3 here is CASSESLYGYTF. The CDR3 DNA reads TGTGCCAGCAGTGAATCCCTCTATGGCTACACCTTC.